A selection of T cell receptor beta chains follows, all from one sample in a study of blood T cell repertoires in COVID-19. This table comes from immunoSEQ multiplex PCR, and its TCRdb copy is limited to in-frame clones, with some not included. The sample holds about 400,000 clones, approximately 86% seen once. The sample taken for sequencing was peripheral blood. These receptors came from a human donor in a cohort sampled during active COVID-19. The CDR3 runs from the conserved cysteine through the conserved F or W. D genes are given only for firm matches. Clone size, where shown, is once, few, many, or a class for clones that have expanded.

v_gene,d_gene,abundance,j_gene,CDR3aa,CDR3nt
TRBV30,NA,NA,TRBJ2-3,CAWNYRRMDTQYF,TGTGCCTGGAATTACCGCAGGATGGATACGCAGTATTTT
TRBV5-4,NA,NA,TRBJ2-3,CASRSRVADTQYF,TGTGCCAGCAGATCACGGGTAGCAGATACGCAGTATTTT
TRBV14,NA,once,TRBJ2-7,CASSRDLAYEQYF,TGTGCCAGCAGCCGTGACTTAGCCTACGAGCAGTACTTC
TRBV19,TRBD1,NA,TRBJ1-2,CASSQSATGGEGYTF,TGTGCCAGTAGCCAGAGCGCGACAGGGGGCGAGGGCTACACCTTC
TRBV29-1,NA,NA,TRBJ1-1,CSARPGPMKRDTEAFF,TGCAGCGCCAGACCGGGACCGATGAAGCGGGACACTGAAGCTTTCTTT
TRBV7-9,TRBD1,few,TRBJ1-2,CASSGQGQGLSGYTF,TGTGCCAGCAGCGGCCAGGGACAGGGGCTCTCTGGCTACACCTTC
TRBV7-3,NA,NA,TRBJ2-1,CASSLTGGGGADEQFF,TGTGCCAGCAGCTTAACTGGGGGCGGGGGTGCGGATGAGCAGTTCTTC
TRBV28,NA,once,TRBJ2-3,CASSWTGVNTDTQYF,TGTGCCAGCAGTTGGACGGGAGTGAACACAGATACGCAGTATTTT
TRBV5-1,TRBD2,NA,TRBJ2-7,CASSPSGEFQQYF,TGCGCCAGCAGCCCCAGCGGGGAGTTCCAGCAGTACTTC
TRBV30,NA,NA,TRBJ1-1,CAWSAGQSVTEAFF,TGTGCCTGGAGTGCCGGACAGTCGGTTACTGAAGCTTTCTTT
TRBV11-2,TRBD1,once,TRBJ2-1,CASSPGQGGNEQFF,TGTGCCAGCAGCCCCGGACAGGGGGGCAATGAGCAGTTCTTC
TRBV30,NA,NA,TRBJ2-5,CAWSTRQETQYF,TGTGCCTGGAGTACTAGACAAGAGACCCAGTACTTC
TRBV5-1,TRBD1,NA,TRBJ2-2,CASSFRDRRDTGELFF,TGCGCCAGCAGCTTCCGGGACAGGAGAGACACCGGGGAGCTGTTTTTT
TRBV7-6,NA,NA,TRBJ2-1,CASSLAASSYNEQFF,TGTGCCAGCAGCTTAGCCGCCAGTTCCTACAATGAGCAGTTCTTC
TRBV2,NA,NA,TRBJ2-5,CASRGDNQETQYF,TGTGCCAGCAGGGGGGACAACCAAGAGACCCAGTACTTC
TRBV6-4,NA,NA,TRBJ2-5,CASSASLAPRKETQYF,TGTGCCAGCAGTGCCTCCCTAGCGCCAAGAAAAGAGACCCAGTACTTC
TRBV10-3,NA,NA,TRBJ2-5,CAISELKTGSLGRQETQYF,TGTGCCATCAGTGAACTTAAAACAGGGAGCTTGGGACGCCAAGAGACCCAGTACTTC
TRBV7-2,TRBD1,NA,TRBJ1-1,CASSHGQGEAFF,TGTGCCAGCAGCCACGGACAGGGTGAAGCTTTCTTT
TRBV5-6,NA,NA,TRBJ1-1,CASSLGHIEAFF,TGTGCCAGCAGCTTGGGACATATTGAAGCTTTCTTT
TRBV5-1,NA,NA,TRBJ2-5,CASSPGVQETQYF,TGCGCCAGCAGCCCAGGGGTGCAAGAGACCCAGTACTTC
TRBV28,TRBD2,NA,TRBJ2-7,CASSPTAGGQQYF,TGTGCCAGCAGTCCAACTGCGGGAGGTCAGCAGTACTTC
TRBV25-1,NA,NA,TRBJ2-7,CASQTTSPSSYEQYF,TGTGCCAGCCAAACCACTAGCCCGAGCTCCTACGAGCAGTACTTC
TRBV12-3/TRBV12-4,NA,NA,TRBJ2-5,CASTPGYQETQYF,TGTGCCAGCACCCCGGGGTACCAAGAGACCCAGTACTTC
TRBV6-6,NA,NA,TRBJ1-3,CASSYSPPGTGNTIYF,TGTGCCAGCAGTTACTCCCCCCCCGGGACAGGAAACACCATATATTTT
TRBV5-1,TRBD1,NA,TRBJ2-2,CASSLAQGVRRTGELFF,TGCGCCAGCAGCTTGGCTCAGGGGGTAAGACGGACCGGGGAGCTGTTTTTT
TRBV29-1,TRBD1,NA,TRBJ2-2,CSASIRQGAFNTGELFF,TGCAGCGCCTCGATCCGACAGGGGGCTTTCAACACCGGGGAGCTGTTTTTT
TRBV7-2,TRBD1,NA,TRBJ1-2,CASSLDLFTGGAGYTF,TGTGCCAGCAGCTTAGACCTTTTTACAGGGGGCGCTGGCTACACCTTC
TRBV5-1,TRBD1,NA,TRBJ2-7,CASSVAPGQGFQQYF,TGCGCCAGCAGCGTGGCGCCGGGACAGGGGTTTCAGCAGTACTTC
TRBV14,TRBD1,NA,TRBJ1-1,CASSPRTGAGTEAFF,TGTGCCAGCAGCCCGAGGACAGGGGCTGGCACTGAAGCTTTCTTT
TRBV2,NA,NA,TRBJ1-2,CASNPGGLGGYTF,TGTGCCAGCAACCCCGGAGGCCTAGGTGGCTACACCTTC
TRBV6-6,NA,NA,TRBJ1-5,CASSYADSKINQPQHF,TGTGCCAGCAGTTACGCCGACAGCAAGATCAATCAGCCCCAGCATTTT
TRBV18,NA,NA,TRBJ2-2,CASSQPDTSAGELFF,TGTGCCAGCTCACAACCGGACACGTCGGCCGGGGAGCTGTTTTTT
TRBV5-6,TRBD2,NA,TRBJ2-1,CASSWRGLANEQFF,TGTGCCAGCAGCTGGCGGGGACTAGCCAATGAGCAGTTCTTC
TRBV5-1,NA,NA,TRBJ2-7,CASSSHYEQYF,TGCGCCAGCAGCTCCCACTACGAGCAGTACTTC
TRBV5-1,NA,NA,TRBJ2-1,CASSLAVGAPVGNEQFF,TGCGCCAGCAGCTTGGCCGTGGGGGCGCCGGTAGGCAATGAGCAGTTCTTC
TRBV5-4,NA,once,TRBJ1-6,CASSLRQEGSPLHF,TGTGCCAGCAGCTTGAGGCAAGAGGGTTCACCCCTCCACTTT
TRBV19,NA,few,TRBJ1-2,CASSLERDYGYTF,TGTGCCAGTAGCTTGGAGAGGGACTATGGCTACACCTTC
TRBV6-5,NA,NA,TRBJ2-7,CAIGSTVASSYEQYF,TGTGCCATCGGGAGTACAGTCGCCTCCTCCTACGAGCAGTACTTC
TRBV12-3/TRBV12-4,NA,NA,TRBJ1-2,CASSQGLLRGYTF,TGTGCCAGCAGTCAGGGACTTTTGAGAGGCTACACCTTC
TRBV19,NA,NA,TRBJ2-6,CASSISPLRGSGGANVLTF,TGTGCCAGTAGTATAAGCCCTCTCAGGGGTTCGGGAGGGGCCAACGTCCTGACTTTC
TRBV6-1,NA,NA,TRBJ1-5,CASSDWRNSNQPQHF,TGTGCCAGCAGTGATTGGAGAAATAGCAATCAGCCCCAGCATTTT
TRBV7-8,NA,NA,TRBJ1-1,CASSSGAGFAFF,TGTGCCAGCAGCTCCGGTGCGGGGTTTGCTTTCTTT
TRBV7-9,TRBD1,once,TRBJ1-1,CASRPATGRHTEAFF,TGTGCCAGCAGGCCGGCGACAGGGCGGCACACTGAAGCTTTCTTT
TRBV11-3,TRBD2,NA,TRBJ2-7,CASSLGTSSYEQYF,TGTGCCAGCAGCTTAGGGACTAGCAGCTACGAGCAGTACTTC
TRBV7-9,NA,NA,TRBJ1-3,CASSFDGKSGNTIYF,TGTGCCAGCAGCTTTGACGGGAAGTCTGGAAACACCATATATTTT
TRBV21-1,NA,few,TRBJ2-3,CASSNGGETDTQYF,TGTGCCAGCAGCAACGGGGGGGAAACAGATACGCAGTATTTT
TRBV19,NA,NA,TRBJ2-7,CASSTGFEGVGEQYF,TGTGCCAGTAGTACGGGTTTCGAGGGAGTCGGCGAGCAGTACTTC
TRBV9,TRBD1,NA,TRBJ1-1,CASSVVSGGGTEAFF,TGTGCCAGCAGCGTAGTGTCAGGGGGCGGCACTGAAGCTTTCTTT
TRBV7-9,NA,once,TRBJ1-2,CASSLYPRMFGYGYTF,TGTGCCAGCAGCTTATACCCGCGGATGTTCGGCTATGGCTACACCTTC
TRBV14,NA,NA,TRBJ2-2,CASSRRLAGELFF,TGTGCCAGCAGCCGTCGACTAGCCGGGGAGCTGTTTTTT